This T cell receptor (beta chain) was sequenced in a study of STAT5B mutations in CD4+ large granular lymphocyte leukemia. TCRdb keeps only in-frame clones here, not all; method: immunoSEQ multiplex PCR. The sample holds about 50,000 clones, about four fifths seen once. From germline, CDR1 is SGHVS and CDR2 FNYEAQ. This CDR3 is 16 amino acids long. The junction had 13 bases not matched to a gene; V was cut back by 3 bases and J by 8 bases. This receptor was taken from a human donor in good health. The sample was CD4+ T cells from blood buffy coats. The genes are TRBV7-6 and TRBJ1-5, with TRBD1 identical over 7 bases. The CDR3 loop is CASSFPPRQGNEPQHF. The DNA of the CDR3 is TGTGCCAGCAGCTTCCCCCCTCGACAGGGTAATGAGCCCCAGCATTTT.